One sample yielded the 32 T cell receptor beta chains listed below, sequenced in a study of CD8 T cells in cerebrospinal fluid in Alzheimer's disease. Reanalyzing the 10x single-cell sequencing reads, TCRdb keeps one entry per CDR3 protein, without DNA. The sample has 550 to 850 distinct CDR3 sequences. The specimen sequenced was cerebrospinal fluid. The origin of the receptors is a human donor in good health.

By frequency, this clonotype is medium-sized (0.01 to 0.1%). The chain joins TRBV6-6 to TRBJ2-1; no DNA is available, so the TRBD2 call from TCRdb remains unchecked. The CDR3 totals 19 residues. From germline, CDR1 is MNHNY and CDR2 SVGAGI (reference sequence). The CDR3 sequence: CASNPFTSGGQFGPNEQFF.

Considering frequency, this clonotype is medium-sized. J is TRBJ1-5 and V is TRBV20-1; TCRdb picks TRBD1, but there is no DNA to check that call. The length of the CDR3 is 13 residues. Germline V gene sequence: CDR1 DFQATT, CDR2 SNEGSKA (reference sequence). The CDR3 sequence: CSAQDRRSLAQHF.

This clonotype shows up as large by frequency. V usage is TRBV7-9 and J usage is TRBJ2-7; TCRdb indicates TRBD2, and absent DNA this call remains unverified. The CDR3 is 14 residues long. From germline, CDR1 is SEHNR and CDR2 FQNEAQ (reference sequence). This CDR3 reads CASSSRTSSYEQYF.

Measured by frequency, this clonotype is medium-sized. This sequence joins TRBV6-5 and TRBJ2-1; TCRdb returns TRBD2, unconfirmable since there is no DNA. Germline V CDR1 and CDR2: MNHEY, SVGAGI. The CDR3 has 13 amino acids. This CDR3 is CASEASGYNEQFF.

By frequency, this clonotype registers medium-sized. The rearrangement links TRBV9 to TRBJ2-1; the D gene TCRdb calls, TRBD1, cannot be checked with no DNA. The CDR3 loop spans 15 amino acids. Germline loops: CDR1 SGDLS, CDR2 YYNGEE. This CDR3 reads CASSLASGGNNEQFF.

The genes are TRBV20-1 and TRBJ2-7; there is no DNA to check the TCRdb D call of TRBD1. Germline CDR1 DFQATT, CDR2 SNEGSKA (reference sequence). The CDR3 has 15 residues. CDR3 in amino acids: CSAQKQGRSSYEQYF.

By frequency, this clonotype is medium-sized. CDR3 sequence: CASSLPGTSEAFF. V and J are TRBV7-8 and TRBJ1-1; there is no DNA to check the TCRdb D call of TRBD1. The V gene's germline CDR1 is SGHVS and CDR2 FQNEAQ. CDR3 length: 13 residues.

This clonotype counts as medium-sized (0.01 to 0.1%) by frequency. The chain links TRBV2 to TRBJ2-5; with no DNA, the TCRdb D assignment of TRBD2 cannot be verified. CDR1 is SNHLY, CDR2 FYNNEI, per germline. This CDR3 region has 14 residues. This CDR3 is CASNREGQQETQYF.

This clonotype is deemed medium-sized by its frequency. The chain employs TRBV18 and TRBJ2-1; as DNA is missing, the TRBD1 call by TCRdb cannot be tested. Per germline, CDR1 KGHSH and CDR2 LQKENI. The CDR3 is 16 amino acids. Here the CDR3 reads CASSPFRDRGGDEQFF. Filled out from reference TRBV18 and TRBJ2-1, the complete variable domain reads NAGVMQNPRHLVRRRGQEARLRCSPMKGHSHVYWYRQLPEEGLKFMVYLQKENIIDESGMPKERFSAEFPKEGPSILRIQQVVRGDSAAYFCASSPFRDRGGDEQFFGPGTRLTVL.

This clonotype counts as large by frequency. The chain has TRBV10-3 and TRBJ2-5; TCRdb's D call, TRBD1, is unchecked because there is no DNA. The germline V gene has CDR1 ENHRY and CDR2 SYGVKD. This CDR3 comprises 15 residues. This chain's CDR3 is CAISESGGAQETQYF.

By frequency, this clonotype registers medium-sized. The CDR3 loop is CAWSVGGGREQFF. This chain joins TRBV30 and TRBJ2-1; lacking DNA, the TRBD1 call made by TCRdb goes unchecked. Germline values: CDR1 GTSNPN, CDR2 SVGIG (reference sequence). The CDR3 contains 13 residues.

This clonotype is medium-sized by frequency. The V call is TRBV10-1, the J call TRBJ2-3; TCRdb picks TRBD2, but there is no DNA to check that call. CDR1 and CDR2 from the germline V gene are WNHNN and SYGVQD (reference sequence). The CDR3 is 13 residues long. The CDR3: CASRPGGEDTQYF.

This clonotype is labeled medium-sized based on frequency. The chain couples TRBV12-5 to TRBJ1-5. Germline assignment: CDR1 LGHNT and CDR2 FRNRAP. The CDR3 contains 15 residues. CDR3 region: CASGPNPEATQPQHF.

By frequency, this clonotype is medium-sized. The chain recombines TRBV6-5 with TRBJ2-7. The CDR3 totals 15 residues. Germline lookup yields CDR1 MNHEY and CDR2 SVGAGI. CDR3 residues: CASSYQRISSYEQYF.

This clonotype is called medium-sized based on its frequency. The chain combines TRBV5-1 with TRBJ2-7; the D gene TCRdb calls, TRBD1, cannot be checked with no DNA. This CDR3 spans 15 amino acids. The germline V gene has CDR1 SGHRS and CDR2 YFSETQ. CDR3 sequence reads: CASSLEGTGGLEQYF.

According to its frequency, this clonotype is large. This rearrangement joins TRBV5-1 to TRBJ2-3; the D call of TRBD1 rests on TCRdb alone, since no DNA is present to check it. The germline V gene encodes CDR1 SGHRS and CDR2 YFSETQ. The CDR3 covers 15 residues. The CDR3 sequence: CASSLYGQPTDTQYF.

Frequency places this clonotype as medium-sized. V and J are TRBV3-1 and TRBJ2-5; there is no DNA to check the TCRdb D call of TRBD1. The germline V gene has CDR1 LGHDT and CDR2 YNNKEL (reference sequence). There are 15 residues in the CDR3. The CDR3 sequence is CASSPKGTGRETQYF.

This clonotype registers medium-sized by frequency. This chain joins TRBV29-1 and TRBJ1-2; the TCRdb D gene call, TRBD1, has no DNA to confirm it. The germline gives CDR1 SQVTM, CDR2 ANQGSEA. This CDR3 spans 16 amino acids. CDR3 in amino acids: CSVLQEVYQSNYGYTF.

This clonotype ranks as large in terms of frequency. This chain connects TRBV6-2 or TRBV6-3 to TRBJ1-1; absent DNA, TCRdb's TRBD1 call cannot be checked. The V gene's germline CDR1 is MNHEY and CDR2 SVGEGT. The CDR3 consists of 17 residues. This CDR3 is CASSSTGFFYMNTEAFF.

This clonotype is classed as medium-sized by frequency. The chain has TRBV19 and TRBJ2-1. CDR3 length equals 12 residues. From germline, CDR1 is LNHDA and CDR2 SQIVND (reference sequence). CDR3 protein: CASSIVVHEQFF.

By frequency, this clonotype is large. This sequence joins TRBV7-3 and TRBJ2-1; the TCRdb D gene call, TRBD2, has no DNA to confirm it. The CDR3 has 15 amino acids. Germline V lookup: CDR1 SGHTA, CDR2 FQGTGA. CDR3 region: CASSTRLAAYNEQFF.

This clonotype counts as medium-sized by frequency. The chain employs TRBV5-5 and TRBJ2-7; TCRdb proposes TRBD1, but this gene call is untestable without DNA. This CDR3 region has 14 residues. Germline values: CDR1 SGHKS, CDR2 YYEKEE (reference sequence). The CDR3 here is CASSLRDGNYEQYF. Full variable domain (missing parts from reference TRBV5-5 and TRBJ2-7): DAGVTQSPTHLIKTRGQQVTLRCSPISGHKSVSWYQQVLGQGPQFIFQYYEKEERGRGNFPDRFSARQFPNYSSELNVNALLLGDSALYLCASSLRDGNYEQYFGPGTRLTVT.

According to its frequency, this clonotype is large. The V call is TRBV20-1, the J call TRBJ1-4; TCRdb lists TRBD1, though no DNA is available to test this call. The length of the CDR3 is 13 residues. Germline CDR1 reads DFQATT; CDR2 reads SNEGSKA (reference sequence). CDR3: CSVRTGINEKLFF.

Considering frequency, this clonotype is large. The rearrangement uses TRBV3-1 and TRBJ2-2; TCRdb's D call of TRBD1 is untestable without DNA. Germline loops: CDR1 LGHDT, CDR2 YNNKEL (reference sequence). The CDR3 loop spans 15 amino acids. CDR3 loop: CASSHWGGNTGELFF.

In terms of frequency, this clonotype is medium-sized. The V call is TRBV3-1, the J call TRBJ1-1; TCRdb outputs TRBD1, but without DNA this stays unchecked. The germline V gene encodes CDR1 LGHDT and CDR2 YNNKEL (reference sequence). The CDR3 consists of 17 residues. CDR3 loop: CASSQRYGGGRNTEAFF.

This clonotype is medium-sized by frequency. This chain uses TRBV2 with TRBJ1-2; the D call from TCRdb, TRBD1, cannot be confirmed without DNA. This CDR3 has 13 residues. Per the germline V gene, CDR1 is SNHLY and CDR2 is FYNNEI. The chain's CDR3 is CASRGQGLDGYTF. Full variable domain (missing parts from reference TRBV2 and TRBJ1-2): EPEVTQTPSHQVTQMGQEVILRCVPISNHLYFYWYRQILGQKVEFLVSFYNNEISEKSEIFDDQFSVERPDGSNFTLKIRSTKLEDSAMYFCASRGQGLDGYTFGSGTRLTVV.

This clonotype is classed as medium-sized (0.01 to 0.1%) by frequency. The CDR3 sequence is CASAWGGTDTQYF. V is TRBV3-1 and J is TRBJ2-3; TCRdb lists TRBD1, though no DNA is available to test this call. In germline, CDR1 is LGHDT, CDR2 YNNKEL (reference sequence). The length of the CDR3 is 13 residues.

This clonotype is labeled large based on frequency. This chain connects TRBV27 to TRBJ1-1; TCRdb's D call of TRBD1 is untestable without DNA. CDR3 length: 13 amino acids. The germline V gene has CDR1 MNHEY and CDR2 SMNVEV (reference sequence). The chain's CDR3 is CASRISTGTEAFF.

In terms of frequency, this clonotype is medium-sized. The rearrangement links TRBV12-3 or TRBV12-4 to TRBJ1-2; the TCRdb call, TRBD1, lacks DNA for checking. This CDR3 is 15 amino acids long. CDR3 sequence reads: CASSTWDRGGDGYTF.

Its frequency marks this clonotype as medium-sized. The chain combines TRBV28 with TRBJ1-4. CDR1 is MDHEN and CDR2 is SYDVKM in the germline V gene. The CDR3 is 14 amino acids. CDR3 protein: CASSFRDLHEKLFF.

This clonotype is labeled medium-sized based on frequency. V gene TRBV10-3 combines with J gene TRBJ1-1; TCRdb's assignment of TRBD1 cannot be checked, as there is no DNA. Germline V CDR1 and CDR2: ENHRY, SYGVKD. The CDR3 has 14 residues. CDR3 residues: CAISELGTDTEAFF.

Measured by frequency, this clonotype is medium-sized. The V and J genes are TRBV6-1 and TRBJ2-3; there is no DNA to check the TCRdb D call of TRBD1. Germline V gene sequence: CDR1 MNHNS, CDR2 SASEGT. CDR3 size: 16 residues. The CDR3 sequence is CASSPDPAGGKYTQYF.